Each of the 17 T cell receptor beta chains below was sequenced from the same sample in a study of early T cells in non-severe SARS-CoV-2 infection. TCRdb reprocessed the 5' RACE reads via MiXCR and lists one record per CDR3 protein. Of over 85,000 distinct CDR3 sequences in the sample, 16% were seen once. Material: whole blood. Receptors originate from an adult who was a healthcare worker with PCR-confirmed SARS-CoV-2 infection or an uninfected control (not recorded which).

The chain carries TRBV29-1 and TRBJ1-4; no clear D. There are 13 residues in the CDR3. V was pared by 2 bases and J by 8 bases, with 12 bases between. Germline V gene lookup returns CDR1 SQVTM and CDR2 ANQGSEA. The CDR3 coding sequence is TGCAGCGTTGAAATTTGGGCCGGCGAAAAACTGTTTTTT. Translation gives CSVEIWAGEKLFF.

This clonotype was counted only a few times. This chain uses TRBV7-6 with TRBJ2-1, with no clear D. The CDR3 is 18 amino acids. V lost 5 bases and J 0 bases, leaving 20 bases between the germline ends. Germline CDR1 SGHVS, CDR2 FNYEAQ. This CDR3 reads CASSLLQPGLRSYNEQFF. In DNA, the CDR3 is TGTGCCAGCAGCCTTCTGCAACCGGGCCTCCGCTCCTACAATGAGCAGTTCTTC.

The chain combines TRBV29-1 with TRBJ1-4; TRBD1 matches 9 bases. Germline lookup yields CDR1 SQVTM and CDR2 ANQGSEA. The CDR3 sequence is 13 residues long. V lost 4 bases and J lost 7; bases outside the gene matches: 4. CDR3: CSVVPDRGEKLFF. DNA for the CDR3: TGCAGCGTTGTTCCGGACAGGGGTGAAAAACTGTTTTTT.

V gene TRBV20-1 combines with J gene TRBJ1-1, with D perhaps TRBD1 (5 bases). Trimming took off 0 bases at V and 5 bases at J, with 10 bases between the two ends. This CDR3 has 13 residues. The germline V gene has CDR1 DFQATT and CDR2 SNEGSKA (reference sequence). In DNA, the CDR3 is TGCAGTGCTAGAGATTGGGCAGGGACTGAAGCTTTCTTT. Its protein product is CSARDWAGTEAFF.

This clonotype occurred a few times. CDR3 bases: TGTGCCAGCACTCCGGCGAGGGGGTCCGGGGCCAACGTCCTGACTTTC. Protein sequence: CASTPARGSGANVLTF. This chain joins TRBV9 and TRBJ2-6, with D tentatively TRBD1 (6 bases). This CDR3 is 16 amino acids long. Germline assignment: CDR1 SGDLS and CDR2 YYNGEE. The ends were cut back, 6 bases at V and 4 bases at J, with 17 bases in the middle.

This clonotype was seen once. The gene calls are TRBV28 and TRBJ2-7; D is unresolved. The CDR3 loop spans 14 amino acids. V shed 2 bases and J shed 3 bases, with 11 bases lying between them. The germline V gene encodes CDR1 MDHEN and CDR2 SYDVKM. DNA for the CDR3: TGTGCCAGCAGTTTAAGCCAGCGTGTCTACGAGCAGTACTTC. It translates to CASSLSQRVYEQYF.

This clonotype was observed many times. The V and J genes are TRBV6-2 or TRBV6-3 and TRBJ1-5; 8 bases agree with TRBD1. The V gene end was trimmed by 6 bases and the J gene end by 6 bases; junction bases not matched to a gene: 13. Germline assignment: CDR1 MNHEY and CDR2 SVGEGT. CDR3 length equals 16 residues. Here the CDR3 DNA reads TGTGCCAGCAGCCGAACCTGGACAGGGATCGGTCAGCCCCAGCATTTT. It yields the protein CASSRTWTGIGQPQHF.

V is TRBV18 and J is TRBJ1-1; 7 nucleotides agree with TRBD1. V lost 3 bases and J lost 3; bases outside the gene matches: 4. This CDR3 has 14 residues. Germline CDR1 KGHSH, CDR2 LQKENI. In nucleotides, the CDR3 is TGTGCCAGCTCACCTAGGGGGCTCTACACTGAAGCTTTCTTT. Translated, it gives CASSPRGLYTEAFF.

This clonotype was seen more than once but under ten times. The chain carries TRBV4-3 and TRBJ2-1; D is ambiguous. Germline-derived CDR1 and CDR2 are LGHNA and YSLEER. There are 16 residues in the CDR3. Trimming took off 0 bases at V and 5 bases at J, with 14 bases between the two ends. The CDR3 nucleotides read TGCGCCAGCAGCCAAGATTTACTGAACCTAAACAATGAGCAGTTCTTC. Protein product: CASSQDLLNLNNEQFF.

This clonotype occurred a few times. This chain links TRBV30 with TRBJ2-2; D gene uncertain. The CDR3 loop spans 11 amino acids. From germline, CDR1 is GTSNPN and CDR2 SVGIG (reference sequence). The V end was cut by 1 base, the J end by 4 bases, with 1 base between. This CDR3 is CAWSGTGELFF. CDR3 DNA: TGTGCCTGGAGTGGCACCGGGGAGCTGTTTTTT. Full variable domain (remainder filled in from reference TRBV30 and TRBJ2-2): SQTIHQWPATLVQPVGSPLSLECTVEGTSNPNLYWYRQAAGRGLQLLFYSVGIGQISSEVPQNLSASRPQDRQFILSSKKLLLSDSGFYLCAWSGTGELFFGEGSRLTVL.

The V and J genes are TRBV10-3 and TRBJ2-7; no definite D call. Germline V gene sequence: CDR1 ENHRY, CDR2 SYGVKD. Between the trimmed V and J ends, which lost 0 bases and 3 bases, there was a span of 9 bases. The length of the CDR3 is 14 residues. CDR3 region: CAISESIQYYEQYF. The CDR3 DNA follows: TGTGCCATCAGTGAGTCGATACAGTACTACGAGCAGTACTTC.

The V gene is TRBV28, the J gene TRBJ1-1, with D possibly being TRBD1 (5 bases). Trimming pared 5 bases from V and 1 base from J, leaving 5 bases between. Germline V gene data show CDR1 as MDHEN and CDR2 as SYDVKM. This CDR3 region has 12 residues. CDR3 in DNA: TGTGCCAGCAGTGACAGGAACACTGAAGCTTTCTTT. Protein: CASSDRNTEAFF. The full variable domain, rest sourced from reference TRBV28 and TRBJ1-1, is DVKVTQSSRYLVKRTGEKVFLECVQDMDHENMFWYRQDPGLGLRLIYFSYDVKMKEKGDIPEGYSVSREKKERFSLILESASTNQTSMYLCASSDRNTEAFFGQGTRLTVV.

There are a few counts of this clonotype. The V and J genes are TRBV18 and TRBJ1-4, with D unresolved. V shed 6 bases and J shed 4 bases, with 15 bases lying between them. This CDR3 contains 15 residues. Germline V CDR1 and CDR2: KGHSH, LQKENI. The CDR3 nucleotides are TGTGCCAGCTCGCCTAGTCAGGAGATTAATGAAAAACTGTTTTTT. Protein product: CASSPSQEINEKLFF. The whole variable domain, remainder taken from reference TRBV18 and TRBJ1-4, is NAGVMQNPRHLVRRRGQEARLRCSPMKGHSHVYWYRQLPEEGLKFMVYLQKENIIDESGMPKERFSAEFPKEGPSILRIQQVVRGDSAAYFCASSPSQEINEKLFFGSGTQLSVL.

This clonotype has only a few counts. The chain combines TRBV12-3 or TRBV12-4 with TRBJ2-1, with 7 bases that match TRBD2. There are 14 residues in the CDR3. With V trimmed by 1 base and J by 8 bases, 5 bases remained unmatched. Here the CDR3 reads CASSLEGGWDEQFF. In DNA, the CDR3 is TGTGCCAGCAGTTTAGAGGGAGGGTGGGATGAGCAGTTCTTC.

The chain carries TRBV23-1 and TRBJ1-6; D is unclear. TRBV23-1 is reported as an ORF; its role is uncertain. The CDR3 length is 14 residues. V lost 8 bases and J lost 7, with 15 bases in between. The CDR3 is CASRQWVENSPLHF. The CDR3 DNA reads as TGCGCCAGCCGCCAATGGGTGGAAAATTCACCCCTCCACTTT.

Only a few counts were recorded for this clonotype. The CDR3: CASSYGAIQYF. In nucleotides, the CDR3 is TGTGCCAGCAGTTACGGGGCGATACAGTACTTC. The chain links TRBV6-5 to TRBJ2-7; perhaps TRBD1 as D (5 bases). CDR1 is MNHEY, CDR2 SVGAGI, per germline. The CDR3 spans 11 residues. V lost 2 bases to trimming and J lost 10 bases, with 9 bases between them.

CDR3 amino acids: CSAEREAAQYF. CDR3 DNA sequence: TGCAGTGCAGAGCGGGAGGCAGCGCAGTATTTT. V gene TRBV20-1 combines with J gene TRBJ2-3; 9 nucleotides agree with TRBD2. J was trimmed by 10 bases and V by 6 bases; bases with no gene match: 5. This CDR3 has 11 amino acids. Germline CDR1 reads DFQATT; CDR2 reads SNEGSKA (reference sequence).